This section outlines one T cell receptor (beta chain) sequence together with its context. The primer mix had 60 Vbeta and 13 Jbeta primers. Assay: immunoSEQ multiplex PCR; the TCRdb copy retains only in-frame clones and omits some. The sample shows 130,000 to 150,000 clones, and more than 0.8% sits with its ten largest clones. This specimen comes from a study of cytomegalovirus exposure and HLA in healthy donors. CDR1 is KGHSH and CDR2 is LQKENI in the germline V gene. The CDR3 sequence is 18 residues long. Trimming cost V 4 bases and J 4 bases; bases outside gene matches: 14. The sample consisted of PBMCs. This rearrangement joins TRBV18 to TRBJ1-3; 9 bases line up with TRBD1. This sequence was found in a male donor in good health and CMV-seronegative. CDR3 region: CASSHLLSQQGAGNTIYF. CDR3 DNA sequence: TGTGCCAGCTCACACCTGCTTTCCCAACAGGGGGCAGGAAACACCATATATTTT.